This TCR beta chain is drawn from a study of CD8 T cells in Susac syndrome. CDR3 length: 14 residues. The V gene lost 5 bases and the J gene lost 3 bases, with 14 bases spanning the gap. Random hexamers were used to reverse transcribe about 0.5 to 1 ug of RNA. By means of immunoSEQ multiplex PCR, TCR beta CDR3 spanning 54 Vbeta and 13 Jbeta underwent amplification. TCRdb reanalysed the immunoSEQ multiplex PCR reads using MiXCR and keeps one entry per CDR3 protein. The sample yields 150,000 to 250,000 distinct CDR3 sequences, about 95% seen once. Sequencing of TCR beta was undertaken in CD8+ and CD4+ T cells derived from blood. The patients who served as multiple sclerosis controls were treatment-naive and had stable or active relapsing-remitting disease that fulfilled the revised McDonald criteria. The TEMRA cells underwent FACS enrichment, while the CD8+ and CD4+ T cells underwent negative isolation.

This TCR was sampled from a human donor with multiple sclerosis. Input material: CD4+ T cells from PBMCs. The chain couples TRBV12-3 or TRBV12-4 to TRBJ2-7; possibly TRBD2 for D (7 bases). CDR3 residues: CASSPGGGIYEQYF. The CDR3, as DNA: TGTGCCAGCAGTCCGGGGGGCGGAATCTACGAGCAGTACTTC.